This T cell receptor (beta chain) was identified in a study of cytomegalovirus exposure and HLA in healthy donors. Vbeta (60) and Jbeta (13) primers were used in the PCR. TCRdb's copy holds only in-frame clones and misses some; the assay was immunoSEQ multiplex PCR. The top ten clones hold around 6.6% of a sample with over 130,000 clones, more than 65% of them seen once. The V gene's germline CDR1 is ENHRY and CDR2 SYGVKD. Trimming shortened V by 2 bases and J by 0 bases, and 14 bases separated the two germline ends. The CDR3 totals 17 residues. General observations from the study: Rare sequences made up most TCRs, while some public TCRs were found in many donors.

For this clone: Its specificity is not known.

The chain employs TRBV10-3 and TRBJ2-1; a possible D gene is TRBD2 (5 bases). The sequencing input was PBMCs. The TCR sequence derives from a middle-aged man in good health and CMV-seropositive. The CDR3 is CAISEELPRASYNEQFF. In DNA, the CDR3 is TGTGCCATCAGTGAGGAGTTACCGAGGGCCTCCTACAATGAGCAGTTCTTC.